This passage covers 18 T cell receptor beta chains from one sample sequenced in a study of human T cells and chemical hapten exposure (dated by TCRdb to the early 2020s). Library construction relied on RACE. The run used a NextSeq 500. TCRdb redid the processing of the public reads, applying fastp at Q25 and MiXCR, and retained in-frame beta chains. When rows share a CDR3 protein, they turn into one entry using the most common DNA and genes. The sample table holds tens of thousands of distinct CDR3 sequences, of which around a tenth were seen once. The ten largest make up around 4% of the sample. Sample time point, as interpreted from the label and publication: patch test 1, 2 weeks after DPC sensitization. In the paper's terms, the treatment or condition label means: therapeutic diphenylcyclopropenone sensitization with weekly scalp DPC. The sample was whole blood, taken in connection with sensitization to the hapten diphenylcyclopropenone (DPC). The receptors were sampled from a woman aged 45-59 years with alopecia areata. Some clones in this sample may be carry-over from other donors' samples.

This clonotype was detected ten times or more. The chain uses TRBV3-2 and TRBJ1-2. TRBV3-2 is a recognized pseudogene. This CDR3 has 16 amino acids. DNA for the CDR3: TGTGCCAGCAGCCAAGATACAGGGAGGGTCAACTATGGCTACACCTTC. This encodes CASSQDTGRVNYGYTF.

This chain links TRBV30 with TRBJ2-1; weak D call: TRBD1 (6 bases). CDR1 and CDR2 from the germline V gene are GTSNPN and SVGIG (reference sequence). The germline V and J ends were trimmed by 1 base and 8 bases, with 21 bases remaining between them. CDR3 length: 16 amino acids. CDR3 sequence reads: CAWSATMGAGPDEQFF. Here the CDR3 DNA reads TGTGCCTGGAGTGCTACTATGGGGGCCGGTCCCGATGAGCAGTTCTTC.

A few counts support this clonotype. This chain joins TRBV30 and TRBJ2-7; unclear D gene. V lost 6 bases to trimming and J lost 0 bases, with 6 bases between them. Germline values: CDR1 GTSNPN, CDR2 SVGIG (reference sequence). The CDR3 is made up of 11 amino acids. Here the CDR3 DNA reads TGTGCCTGTGCGAGCTCCTACGAGCAGTACTTC. Amino acid sequence: CACASSYEQYF.

This clonotype was counted at least ten times. V gene TRBV5-1 combines with J gene TRBJ2-3; tentative D call: TRBD2 (6 bases). Germline V gene data show CDR1 as SGHRS and CDR2 as YFSETQ. V was clipped by 4 bases and J by 6 bases, with 21 bases between them. The CDR3 is made up of 16 amino acids. The CDR3 bases are TGCGCCAGCAGCGAAAGGGACTTTCAGGAGATCGATACGCAGTATTTT. Translating it yields CASSERDFQEIDTQYF.

CDR3 region: CASSTGPSNYGYTF. The CDR3 DNA is TGTGCCAGTAGTACAGGACCTTCTAACTATGGCTACACCTTC. J is TRBJ1-2 and V is TRBV19; D not certain. Deletions cut 4 bases from V and 0 bases from J, with 9 bases between. Germline CDR1 LNHDA, CDR2 SQIVND (reference sequence). CDR3 length: 14 amino acids.

V is TRBV18 and J is TRBJ2-6; D gene unclear. Trimming stripped 2 bases from V and 0 bases from J, with 8 bases between. CDR3 length: 16 residues. Germline V lookup: CDR1 KGHSH, CDR2 LQKENI. CDR3 amino acids: CASSPAADSGANVLTF. CDR3 bases: TGTGCCAGCTCACCAGCGGCAGACTCTGGGGCCAACGTCCTGACTTTC.

This clonotype was counted ten times or more. This CDR3 is missing its conserved last phenylalanine or tryptophan, likely due to a read error. It is unclear where the CDR3 begins or ends on the DNA, so no DNA is shown, and the CDR3 is as TCRdb lists it. This chain uses TRBV27 with TRBJ2-4; the D call of TRBD1 is as the table states it, not checked on the DNA. Counting both end residues, the CDR3 totals 11 amino acids. Germline CDR1 reads MNHEY; CDR2 reads SMNVEV (reference sequence). This chain's CDR3 is CASSLNGTVPL.

This clonotype was seen ten or more times. V usage is TRBV6-1 and J usage is TRBJ1-5; possible D gene TRBD1, 5 bases. This CDR3 spans 16 amino acids. V lost 1 base and J lost 1, with 11 bases in between. CDR1 is MNHNS and CDR2 is SASEGT in the germline V gene. DNA for the CDR3: TGTGCCAGCAGTGAAGGATTGGGGACGAGCAATCAGCCCCAGCATTTT. It codes for CASSEGLGTSNQPQHF.

This clonotype has ten or more counts. CDR3 protein: CASSQEHIANYGYTF. In DNA form, the CDR3 reads TGTGCCAGCAGCCAAGAGCACATAGCTAACTATGGCTACACCTTC. The J gene is TRBJ1-2, the V gene TRBV3-1; D unclear. Trimming left V 0 bases short and J 0 bases short, with 8 bases between. The germline CDR1 and CDR2 sequences are LGHDT and YNNKEL (reference sequence). There are 15 residues in the CDR3.

By proportion, this clonotype is medium-sized. V gene TRBV12-3 or TRBV12-4 combines with J gene TRBJ2-3; TRBD2 might be the D (6 bases). V lost 5 bases and J lost 9, with 15 bases in between. The CDR3 has 13 residues. The CDR3 DNA reads TGTGCCAGCAGTGCCCCGGAGGGAGAGACGCAGTATTTT. Translating gives CASSAPEGETQYF.

This chain joins TRBV18 and TRBJ1-6; TRBD1 might be the D (6 bases). Germline V gene data show CDR1 as KGHSH and CDR2 as LQKENI. CDR3 length: 19 amino acids. V lost 1 base, J lost 0 bases, and 16 bases lay in between. The chain's CDR3 is CASSPQVQGVSSYNSPLHF. In nucleotides, the CDR3 is TGTGCCAGCTCACCACAGGTACAGGGAGTGAGCTCCTATAATTCACCCCTCCACTTT.

This clonotype is termed medium-sized. The V gene is TRBV9, the J gene TRBJ2-1; D uncertain. CDR1 is SGDLS and CDR2 is YYNGEE in the germline V gene. The CDR3 runs 14 residues. The V end lost 0 bases, the J end lost 3 bases, and 7 bases lay between the germline ends. CDR3 nucleotide sequence: TGTGCCAGCAGCGTAGTTCCAGACTACAATGAGCAGTTCTTC. Protein: CASSVVPDYNEQFF.

In this sample, this clonotype turned up a few times. The chain employs TRBV19 and TRBJ2-2; a weak D match, TRBD2 (7 bases). The ends were cut back, 5 bases at V and 4 bases at J, with 23 bases in the middle. The CDR3 spans 18 residues. In germline, CDR1 is LNHDA, CDR2 SQIVND (reference sequence). CDR3 residues: CASSPNPGGRLGTGELFF. In DNA form, the CDR3 reads TGTGCCAGTAGTCCCAACCCGGGGGGCAGATTGGGCACCGGGGAGCTGTTTTTT.

This clonotype has only a few counts. The chain is built from TRBV2 and TRBJ2-5; maybe TRBD1 (5 bases). Per the germline V gene, CDR1 is SNHLY and CDR2 is FYNNEI. Trimming stripped 4 bases from V and 4 bases from J, with 10 bases between. The CDR3 sequence is 13 residues long. CDR3 DNA sequence: TGTGCCAGCAGTGGGCAGGGCCCAGAGACCCAGTACTTC. It encodes CASSGQGPETQYF.

In this sample, this clonotype turned up many times. CDR3 sequence reads: CSAIPVNTEAFF. In DNA, the CDR3 is TGCAGTGCTATACCAGTGAACACTGAAGCTTTCTTT. The J gene is TRBJ1-1, the V gene TRBV20-1; D call uncertain. Deletions cut 4 bases from V and 0 bases from J, with 6 bases between. Germline V CDR1 and CDR2: DFQATT, SNEGSKA (reference sequence). This CDR3 comprises 12 residues.

This clonotype was detected a few times. The chain joins TRBV19 to TRBJ1-1, with 8 nucleotides matching TRBD1. V was pared by 6 bases and J by 6 bases, with 9 bases of the junction left unmatched. The germline gives CDR1 LNHDA, CDR2 SQIVND (reference sequence). The CDR3 loop spans 14 amino acids. For the CDR3, the DNA is TGTGCCAGTAGGATACCAGGGGGCTACCCTGAAGCTTTCTTT. This translates into CASRIPGGYPEAFF.

The table lists this clonotype with a few counts. The rearrangement links TRBV20-1 to TRBJ2-1, with 13 positions matching TRBD2. V dropped 6 bases and J dropped 7; count of bases not matched to a gene: 9. This CDR3 contains 15 residues. The germline CDR1 and CDR2 sequences are DFQATT and SNEGSKA (reference sequence). The CDR3 protein is CSADGLAGVENEQFF. The DNA for the CDR3 is TGCAGTGCAGACGGACTAGCGGGAGTGGAAAATGAGCAGTTCTTC.

The chain has TRBV4-2 and TRBJ1-1, with D unclear. This CDR3 has 13 amino acids. V lost 0 bases and J lost 10, with 12 bases in between. Germline CDR1 is LGHNA and CDR2 is YNFKEQ. CDR3 DNA sequence: TGTGCCAGCAGCCAAGATATAGGGCTCGCAGCTTTCTTT. It is translated as CASSQDIGLAAFF.